This T cell receptor (beta chain) is drawn from a study of blood T cell repertoires in COVID-19. Sequenced by immunoSEQ multiplex PCR; TCRdb stores in-frame clones only, minus some. This table has 50,000 to 55,000 clones, 87% appearing once. V lost 6 bases to trimming and J lost 3 bases, with 12 bases between them. The CDR3 runs 15 residues. CDR1 is LNHDA and CDR2 is SQIVND in the germline V gene (reference sequence). The chain uses TRBV19 and TRBJ2-6; D is ambiguous. This TCR was sampled from a man aged 45 to 65 with active COVID-19. Sequencing input: peripheral blood. The CDR3: CASRWQANGANVLTF. For the CDR3, the DNA is TGTGCCAGTAGGTGGCAGGCTAATGGGGCCAACGTCCTGACTTTC.